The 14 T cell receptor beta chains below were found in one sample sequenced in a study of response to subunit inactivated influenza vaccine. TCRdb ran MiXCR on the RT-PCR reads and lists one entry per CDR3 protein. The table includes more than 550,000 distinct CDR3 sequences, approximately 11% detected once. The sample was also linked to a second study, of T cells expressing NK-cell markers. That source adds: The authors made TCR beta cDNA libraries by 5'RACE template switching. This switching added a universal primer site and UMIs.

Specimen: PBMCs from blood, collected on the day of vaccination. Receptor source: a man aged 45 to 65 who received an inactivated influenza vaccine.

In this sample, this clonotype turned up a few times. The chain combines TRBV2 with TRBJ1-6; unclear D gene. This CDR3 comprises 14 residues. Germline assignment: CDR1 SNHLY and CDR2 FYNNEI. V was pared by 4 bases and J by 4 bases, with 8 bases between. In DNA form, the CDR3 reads TGTGCCAGCAGTGGTAGAGGGTATAATTCACCCCTCCACTTT. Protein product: CASSGRGYNSPLHF.

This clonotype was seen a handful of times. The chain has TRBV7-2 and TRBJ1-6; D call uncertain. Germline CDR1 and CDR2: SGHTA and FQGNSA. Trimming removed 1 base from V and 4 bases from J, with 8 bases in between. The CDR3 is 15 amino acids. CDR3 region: CASSLEGRYNSPLHF. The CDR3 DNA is TGTGCCAGCAGCTTAGAAGGGAGATATAATTCACCCCTCCACTTT.

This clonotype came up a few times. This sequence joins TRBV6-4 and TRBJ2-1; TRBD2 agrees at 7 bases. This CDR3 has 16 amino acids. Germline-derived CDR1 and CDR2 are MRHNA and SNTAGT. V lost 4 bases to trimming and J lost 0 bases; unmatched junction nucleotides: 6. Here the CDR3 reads CASSAEAGSSYNEQFF. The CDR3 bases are TGTGCCAGCAGTGCCGAAGCGGGAAGCTCCTACAATGAGCAGTTCTTC.

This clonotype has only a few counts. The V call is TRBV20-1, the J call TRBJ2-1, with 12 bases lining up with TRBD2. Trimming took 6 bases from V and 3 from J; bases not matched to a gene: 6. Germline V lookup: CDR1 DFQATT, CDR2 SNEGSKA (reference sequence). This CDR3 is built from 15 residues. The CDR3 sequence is CSATGLAGFYNEQFF. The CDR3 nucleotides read TGCAGTGCAACAGGACTAGCGGGATTCTACAATGAGCAGTTCTTC.

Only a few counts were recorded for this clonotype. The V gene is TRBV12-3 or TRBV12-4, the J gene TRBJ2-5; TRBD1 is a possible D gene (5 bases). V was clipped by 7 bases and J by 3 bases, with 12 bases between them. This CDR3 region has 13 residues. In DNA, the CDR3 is TGTGCCAGCACCACCCAGGGCAAAGAGACCCAGTACTTC. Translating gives CASTTQGKETQYF.

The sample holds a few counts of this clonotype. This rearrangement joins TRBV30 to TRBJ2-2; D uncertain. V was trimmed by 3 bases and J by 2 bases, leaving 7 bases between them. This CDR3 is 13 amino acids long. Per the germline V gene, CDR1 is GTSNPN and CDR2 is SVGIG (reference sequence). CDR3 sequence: CAWRSSNTGELFF. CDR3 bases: TGTGCCTGGAGGAGTTCCAACACCGGGGAGCTGTTTTTT.

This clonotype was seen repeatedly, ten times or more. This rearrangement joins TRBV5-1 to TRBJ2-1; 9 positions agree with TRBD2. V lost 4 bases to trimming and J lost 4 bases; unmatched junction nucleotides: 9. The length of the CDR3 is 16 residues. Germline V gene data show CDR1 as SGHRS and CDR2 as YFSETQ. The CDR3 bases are TGCGCCAGCAGCACCCGACTAGCGGTATCATACAATGAGCAGTTCTTC. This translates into CASSTRLAVSYNEQFF.

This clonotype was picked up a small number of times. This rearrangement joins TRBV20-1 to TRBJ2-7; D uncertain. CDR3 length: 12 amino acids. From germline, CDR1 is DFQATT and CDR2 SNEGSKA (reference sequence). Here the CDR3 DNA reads TGCAGCCCGCAAGTGGCGAACTACGAGCAGTACTTC. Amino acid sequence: CSPQVANYEQYF.

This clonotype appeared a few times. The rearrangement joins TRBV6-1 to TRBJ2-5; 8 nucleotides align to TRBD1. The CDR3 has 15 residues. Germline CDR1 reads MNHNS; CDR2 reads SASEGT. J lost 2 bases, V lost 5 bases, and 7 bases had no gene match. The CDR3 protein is CASSKTGGHQETQYF. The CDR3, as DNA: TGTGCCAGCAGTAAAACAGGGGGGCATCAAGAGACCCAGTACTTC.

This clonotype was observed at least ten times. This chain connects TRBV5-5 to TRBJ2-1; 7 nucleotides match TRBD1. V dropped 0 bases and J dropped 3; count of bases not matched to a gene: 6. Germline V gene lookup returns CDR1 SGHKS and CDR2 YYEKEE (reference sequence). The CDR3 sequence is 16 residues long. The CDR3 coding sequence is TGTGCCAGCAGCTTGGTGGGACAGACCTACTACAATGAGCAGTTCTTC. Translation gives CASSLVGQTYYNEQFF.

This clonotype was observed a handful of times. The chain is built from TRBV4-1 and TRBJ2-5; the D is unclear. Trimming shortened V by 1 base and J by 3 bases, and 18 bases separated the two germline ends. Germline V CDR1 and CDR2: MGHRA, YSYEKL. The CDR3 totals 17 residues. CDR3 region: CASSQVTGTPPKETQYF. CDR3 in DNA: TGCGCCAGCAGCCAAGTAACGGGTACTCCACCAAAAGAGACCCAGTACTTC.

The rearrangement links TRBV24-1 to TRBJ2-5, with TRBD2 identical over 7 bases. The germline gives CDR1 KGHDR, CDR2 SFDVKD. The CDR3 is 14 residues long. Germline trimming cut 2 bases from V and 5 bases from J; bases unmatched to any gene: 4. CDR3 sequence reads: CATSDSGGKETQYF. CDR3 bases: TGTGCCACCAGTGATTCGGGGGGTAAGGAGACCCAGTACTTC.

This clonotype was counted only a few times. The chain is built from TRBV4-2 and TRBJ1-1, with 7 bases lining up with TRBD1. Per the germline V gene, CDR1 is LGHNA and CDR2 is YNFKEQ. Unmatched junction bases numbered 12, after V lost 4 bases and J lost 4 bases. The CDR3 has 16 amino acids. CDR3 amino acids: CASSRLGGAGGTEAFF. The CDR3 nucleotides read TGTGCCAGCAGCCGGTTAGGGGGCGCCGGCGGCACTGAAGCTTTCTTT.

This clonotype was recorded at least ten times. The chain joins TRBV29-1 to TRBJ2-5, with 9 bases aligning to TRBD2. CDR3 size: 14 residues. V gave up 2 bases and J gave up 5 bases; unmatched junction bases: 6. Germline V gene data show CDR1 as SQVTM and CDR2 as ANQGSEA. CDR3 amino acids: CSVESQREDETQYF. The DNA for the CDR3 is TGCAGCGTTGAATCCCAGCGGGAGGATGAGACCCAGTACTTC.